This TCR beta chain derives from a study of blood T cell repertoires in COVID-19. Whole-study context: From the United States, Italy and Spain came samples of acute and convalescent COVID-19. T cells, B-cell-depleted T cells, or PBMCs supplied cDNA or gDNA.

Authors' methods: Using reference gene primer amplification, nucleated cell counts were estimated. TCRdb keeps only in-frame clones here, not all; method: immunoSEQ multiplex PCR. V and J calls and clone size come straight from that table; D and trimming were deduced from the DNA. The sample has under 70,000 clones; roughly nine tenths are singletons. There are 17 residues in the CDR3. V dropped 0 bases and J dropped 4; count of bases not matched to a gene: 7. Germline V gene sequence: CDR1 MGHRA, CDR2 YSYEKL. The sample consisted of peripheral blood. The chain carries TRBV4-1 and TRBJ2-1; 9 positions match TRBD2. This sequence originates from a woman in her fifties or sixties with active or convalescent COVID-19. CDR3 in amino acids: CASSQDQASGTYNEQFF. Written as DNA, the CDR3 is TGCGCCAGCAGCCAAGATCAAGCTAGCGGGACTTACAATGAGCAGTTCTTC.